This T cell receptor beta chain was sequenced during a study of cytomegalovirus exposure and HLA in healthy donors. The CDR3 is 14 amino acids. CDR1 is LNHDA and CDR2 is SQIVND in the germline V gene (reference sequence). V lost 6 bases to trimming and J lost 1 base; unmatched junction nucleotides: 3. Measured with immunoSEQ multiplex PCR; TCRdb has only the in-frame clones, and not every one. The sample includes 68,000 or so clones, about 90% seen only once; the top ten take 2.5% to 3.5%. Sequenced: PBMCs. The chain combines TRBV19 with TRBJ1-1; 9 positions agree with TRBD1. This clonotype was obtained from a young man in good health and CMV-seronegative. This chain's CDR3 is CASRTGGSNTEAFF. CDR3 sequence (DNA): TGTGCCAGTAGGACAGGGGGGTCGAACACTGAAGCTTTCTTT.